The clone carrying this T cell receptor beta chain was observed a single time. The sample originates from a study of blood T cell repertoires in COVID-19. In the study's own analysis: From reference gene primer amplification, estimates of nucleated cell counts were derived. TCRdb keeps only in-frame clones here, not all; method: immunoSEQ multiplex PCR. V and J calls and clone size are copied from that table; D and trimming were computed from the DNA. The sample has some 130,000 clones; more than 70% are singletons. CDR3 length equals 13 residues. Trimming left V 4 bases short and J 8 bases short, with 13 bases between. Germline CDR1 LNHDA, CDR2 SQIVND (reference sequence).

The chain is built from TRBV19 and TRBJ2-3; D might be TRBD1 (6 bases). The receptor was derived from a man aged 45-60 years with acute or convalescent COVID-19. The sequenced material came from peripheral blood. The CDR3 nucleotides read TGTGCCAGTAGTACAGGGGTGGTTGGTACGCAGTATTTT. This encodes CASSTGVVGTQYF.